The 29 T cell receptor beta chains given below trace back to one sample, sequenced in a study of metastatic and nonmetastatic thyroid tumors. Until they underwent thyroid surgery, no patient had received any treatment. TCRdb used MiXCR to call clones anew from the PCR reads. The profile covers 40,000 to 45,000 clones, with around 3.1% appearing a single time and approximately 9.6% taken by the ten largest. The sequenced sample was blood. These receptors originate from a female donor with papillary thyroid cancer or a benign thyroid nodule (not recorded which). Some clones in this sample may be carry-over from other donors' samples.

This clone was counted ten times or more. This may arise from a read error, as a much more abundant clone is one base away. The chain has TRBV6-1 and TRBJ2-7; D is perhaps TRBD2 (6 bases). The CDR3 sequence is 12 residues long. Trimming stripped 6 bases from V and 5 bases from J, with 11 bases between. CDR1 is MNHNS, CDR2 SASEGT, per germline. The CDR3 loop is CASRGRGNEQYF. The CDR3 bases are TGTGCCAGCAGGGGACGGGGGAACGAGCAGTACTTC.

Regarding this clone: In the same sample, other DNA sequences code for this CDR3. As DNA, the CDR3 is TGTGCCAGCAGTTTCACCGTTACAGAGAACTATGGCTACACCTTC. It yields the protein CASSFTVTENYGYTF. The gene calls are TRBV28 and TRBJ1-2, with D uncertain. The V and J ends lost 3 bases and 2 bases respectively, with 13 bases between them. The CDR3 covers 15 residues. Germline V CDR1 and CDR2: MDHEN, SYDVKM.

CDR3 sequence reads: CASGTISGRRADTQYF. In DNA form, the CDR3 reads TGTGCCAGCGGAACAATTAGCGGGAGACGAGCAGATACGCAGTATTTT. This rearrangement joins TRBV28 to TRBJ2-3; 9 positions match TRBD2. V dropped 8 bases and J dropped 4; count of bases not matched to a gene: 13. Germline assignment: CDR1 MDHEN and CDR2 SYDVKM. The CDR3 is made up of 16 amino acids.

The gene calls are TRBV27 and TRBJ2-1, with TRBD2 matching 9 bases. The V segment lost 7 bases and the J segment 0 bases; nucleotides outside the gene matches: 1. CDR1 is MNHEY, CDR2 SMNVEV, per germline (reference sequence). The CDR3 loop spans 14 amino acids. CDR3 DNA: TGTGCCAGCACTAGCGGGAACTCCTACAATGAGCAGTTCTTC. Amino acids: CASTSGNSYNEQFF.

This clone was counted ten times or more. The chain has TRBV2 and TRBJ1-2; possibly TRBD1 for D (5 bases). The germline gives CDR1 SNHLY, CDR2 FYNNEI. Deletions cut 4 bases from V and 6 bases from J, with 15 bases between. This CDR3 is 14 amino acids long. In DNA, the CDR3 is TGTGCCAGCAGTGGAACGGGACGCAGCGATGGCTACACCTTC. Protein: CASSGTGRSDGYTF.

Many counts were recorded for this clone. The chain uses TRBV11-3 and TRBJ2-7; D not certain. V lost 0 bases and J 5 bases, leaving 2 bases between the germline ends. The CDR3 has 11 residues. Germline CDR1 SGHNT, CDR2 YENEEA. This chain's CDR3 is CASSLENEQYF. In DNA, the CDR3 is TGTGCCAGCAGCTTAGAGAACGAGCAGTACTTC.

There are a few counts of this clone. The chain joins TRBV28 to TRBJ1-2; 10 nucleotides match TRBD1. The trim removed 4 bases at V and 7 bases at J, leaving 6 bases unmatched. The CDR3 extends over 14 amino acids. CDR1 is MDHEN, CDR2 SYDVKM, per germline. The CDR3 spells CASSSQTGGFGYTF. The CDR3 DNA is TGTGCCAGCAGTTCCCAGACAGGGGGCTTTGGCTACACCTTC.

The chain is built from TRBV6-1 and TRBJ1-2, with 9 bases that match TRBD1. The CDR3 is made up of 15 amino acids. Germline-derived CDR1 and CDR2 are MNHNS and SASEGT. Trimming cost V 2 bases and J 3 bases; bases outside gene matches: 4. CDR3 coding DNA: TGTGCCAGCAGTGAACGGGACAGGGCTGACTATGGCTACACCTTC. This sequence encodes CASSERDRADYGYTF.

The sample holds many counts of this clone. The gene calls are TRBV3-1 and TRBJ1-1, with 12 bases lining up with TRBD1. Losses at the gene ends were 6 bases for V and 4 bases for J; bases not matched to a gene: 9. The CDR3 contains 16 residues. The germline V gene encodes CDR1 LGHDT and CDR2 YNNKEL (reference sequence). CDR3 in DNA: TGTGCCAGCAGGGCCGGGACAGGGGGCTCATTCACTGAAGCTTTCTTT. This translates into CASRAGTGGSFTEAFF.

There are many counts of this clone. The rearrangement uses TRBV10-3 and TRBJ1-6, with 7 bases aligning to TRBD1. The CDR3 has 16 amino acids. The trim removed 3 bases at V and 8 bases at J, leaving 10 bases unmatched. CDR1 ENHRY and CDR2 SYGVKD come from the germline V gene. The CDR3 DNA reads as TGTGCCATCAGTGATAACAGGGGAATGAAGGATTCACCCCTCCACTTT. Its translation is CAISDNRGMKDSPLHF.

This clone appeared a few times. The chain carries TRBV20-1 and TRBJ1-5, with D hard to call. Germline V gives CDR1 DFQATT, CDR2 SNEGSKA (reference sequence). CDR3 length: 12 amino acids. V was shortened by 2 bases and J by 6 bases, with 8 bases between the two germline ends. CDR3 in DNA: TGCAGTGCTAGACTTGGGCCTCAGCCCCAGCATTTT. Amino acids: CSARLGPQPQHF.

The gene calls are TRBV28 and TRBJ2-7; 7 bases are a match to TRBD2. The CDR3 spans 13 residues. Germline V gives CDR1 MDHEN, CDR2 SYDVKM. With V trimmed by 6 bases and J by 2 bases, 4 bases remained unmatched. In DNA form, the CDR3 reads TGTGCCAGCAGGATCGGGACTACCTACGAGCAGTACTTC. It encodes CASRIGTTYEQYF.

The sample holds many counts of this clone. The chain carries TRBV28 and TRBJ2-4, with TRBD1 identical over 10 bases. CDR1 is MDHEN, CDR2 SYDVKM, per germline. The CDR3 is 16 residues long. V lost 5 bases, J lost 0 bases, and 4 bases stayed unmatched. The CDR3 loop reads CASSIRTGGAKNIQYF. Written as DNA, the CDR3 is TGTGCCAGCAGTATCCGGACAGGGGGAGCCAAAAACATTCAGTACTTC.

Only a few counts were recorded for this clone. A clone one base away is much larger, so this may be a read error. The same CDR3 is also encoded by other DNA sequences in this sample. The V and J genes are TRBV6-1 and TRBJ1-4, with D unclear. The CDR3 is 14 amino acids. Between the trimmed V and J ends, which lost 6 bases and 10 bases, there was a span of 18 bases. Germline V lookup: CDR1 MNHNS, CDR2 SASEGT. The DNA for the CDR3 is TGTGCCAGCAGACGACCACAAGTTGGTGGAAAACTGTTTTTT. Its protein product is CASRRPQVGGKLFF.

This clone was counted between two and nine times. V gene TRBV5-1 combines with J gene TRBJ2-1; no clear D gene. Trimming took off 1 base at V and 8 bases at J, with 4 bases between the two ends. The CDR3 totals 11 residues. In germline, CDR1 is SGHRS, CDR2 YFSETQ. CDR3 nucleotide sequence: TGCGCCAGCAGCTTGTTAGATGAGCAGTTCTTC. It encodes CASSLLDEQFF. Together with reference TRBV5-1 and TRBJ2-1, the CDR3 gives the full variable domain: KAGVTQTPRYLIKTRGQQVTLSCSPISGHRSVSWYQQTPGQGLQFLFEYFSETQRNKGNFPGRFSGRQFSNSRSEMNVSTLELGDSALYLCASSLLDEQFFGPGTRLTVL.

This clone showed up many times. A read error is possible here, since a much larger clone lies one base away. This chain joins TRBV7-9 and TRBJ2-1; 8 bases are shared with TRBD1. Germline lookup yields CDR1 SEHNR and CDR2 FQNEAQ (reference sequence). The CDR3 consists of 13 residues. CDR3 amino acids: CASSPFPTGEQSF. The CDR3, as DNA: TGTGCCAGCAGCCCATTCCCGACAGGGGAGCAGTCCTTC. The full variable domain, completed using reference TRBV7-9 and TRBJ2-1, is DTGVSQNPRHKITKRGQNVTFRCDPISEHNRLYWYRQTLGQGPEFLTYFQNEAQLEKSRLLSDRFSAERPKGSFSTLEIQRTEQGDSAMYLCASSPFPTGEQSFGPGTRLTVL.

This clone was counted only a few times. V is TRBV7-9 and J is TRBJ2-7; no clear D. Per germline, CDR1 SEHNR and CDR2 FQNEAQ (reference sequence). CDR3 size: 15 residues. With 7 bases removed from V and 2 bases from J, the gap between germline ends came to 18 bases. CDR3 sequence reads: CASKSPSGSAYEQYF. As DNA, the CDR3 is TGTGCCAGCAAGAGTCCGTCAGGTTCGGCCTACGAGCAGTACTTC.

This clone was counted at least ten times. This chain's CDR3 is CSPKEGAGTDTQYF. For the CDR3, the DNA is TGCAGCCCAAAAGAGGGGGCCGGCACAGATACGCAGTATTTT. The V call is TRBV20-1, the J call TRBJ2-3; 7 bases align to TRBD1. From germline, CDR1 is DFQATT and CDR2 SNEGSKA (reference sequence). This CDR3 region has 14 residues.

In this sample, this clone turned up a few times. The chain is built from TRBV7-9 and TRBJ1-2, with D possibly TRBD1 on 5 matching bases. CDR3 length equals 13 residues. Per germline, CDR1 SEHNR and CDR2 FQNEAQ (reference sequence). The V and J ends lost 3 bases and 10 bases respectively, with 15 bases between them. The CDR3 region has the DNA TGTGCCAGCAGCTTCCCCCAGCAGGGAGTCTACACCTTC. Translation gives CASSFPQQGVYTF.

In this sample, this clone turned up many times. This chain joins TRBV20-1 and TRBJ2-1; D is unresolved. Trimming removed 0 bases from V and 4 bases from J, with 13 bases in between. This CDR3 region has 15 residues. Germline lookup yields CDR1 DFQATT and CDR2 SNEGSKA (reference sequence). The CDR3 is CSARDLENQYNEQFF. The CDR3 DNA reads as TGCAGTGCTAGAGATCTTGAGAACCAATACAATGAGCAGTTCTTC.

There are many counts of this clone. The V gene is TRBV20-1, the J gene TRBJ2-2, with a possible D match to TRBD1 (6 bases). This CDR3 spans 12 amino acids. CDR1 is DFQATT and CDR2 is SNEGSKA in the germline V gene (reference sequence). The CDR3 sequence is CSAQGFAGELFF. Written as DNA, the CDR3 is TGCAGCGCACAGGGTTTCGCCGGGGAGCTGTTTTTT.

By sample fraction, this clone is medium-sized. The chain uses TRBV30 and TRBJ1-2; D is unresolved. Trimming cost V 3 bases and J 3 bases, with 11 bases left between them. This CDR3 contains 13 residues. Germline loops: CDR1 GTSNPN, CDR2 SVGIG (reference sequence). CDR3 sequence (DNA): TGTGCCTGGAGATGGGGAAGGGACTATGGCTACACCTTC. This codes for CAWRWGRDYGYTF.

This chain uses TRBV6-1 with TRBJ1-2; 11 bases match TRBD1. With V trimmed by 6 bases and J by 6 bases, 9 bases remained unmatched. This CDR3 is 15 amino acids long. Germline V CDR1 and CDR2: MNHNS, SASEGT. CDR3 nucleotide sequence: TGTGCCAGCAGCCCCAGGACAGGGGGCCCCCATGGCTACACCTTC. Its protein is CASSPRTGGPHGYTF.

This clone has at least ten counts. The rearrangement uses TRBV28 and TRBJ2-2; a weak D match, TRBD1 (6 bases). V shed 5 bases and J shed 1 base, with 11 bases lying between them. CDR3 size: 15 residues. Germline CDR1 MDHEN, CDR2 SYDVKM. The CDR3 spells CASSALGQNTGELFF. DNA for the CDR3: TGTGCCAGCAGTGCCTTGGGACAGAACACCGGGGAGCTGTTTTTT.

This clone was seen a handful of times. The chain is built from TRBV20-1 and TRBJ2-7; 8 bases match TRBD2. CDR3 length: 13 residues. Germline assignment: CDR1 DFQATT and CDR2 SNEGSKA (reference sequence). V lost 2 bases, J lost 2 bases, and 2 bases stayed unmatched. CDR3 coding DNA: TGCAGTGCTAGAAGCGGGAGCCCCTACGAGCAGTACTTC. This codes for CSARSGSPYEQYF.

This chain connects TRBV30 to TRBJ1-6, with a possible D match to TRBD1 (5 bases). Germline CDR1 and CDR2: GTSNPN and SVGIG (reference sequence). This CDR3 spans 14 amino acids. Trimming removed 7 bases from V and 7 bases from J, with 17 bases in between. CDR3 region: CASRGWDLNSPLHF. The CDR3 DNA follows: TGTGCCTCCCGAGGGTGGGACTTGAATTCACCCCTCCACTTT.

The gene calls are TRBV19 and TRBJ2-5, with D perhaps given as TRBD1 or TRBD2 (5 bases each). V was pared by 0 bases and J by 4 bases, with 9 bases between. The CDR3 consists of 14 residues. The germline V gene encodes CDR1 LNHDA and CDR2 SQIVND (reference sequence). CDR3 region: CASSIDAGRETQYF. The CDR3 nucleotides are TGTGCCAGTAGTATAGATGCAGGGAGAGAGACCCAGTACTTC.

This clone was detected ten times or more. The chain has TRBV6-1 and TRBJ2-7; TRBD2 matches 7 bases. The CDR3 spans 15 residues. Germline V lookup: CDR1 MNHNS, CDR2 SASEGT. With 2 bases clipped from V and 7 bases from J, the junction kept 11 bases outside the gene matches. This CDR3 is CASSETGEGSREQYF. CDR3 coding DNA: TGTGCCAGCAGTGAAACCGGGGAGGGTTCCAGGGAGCAGTACTTC.

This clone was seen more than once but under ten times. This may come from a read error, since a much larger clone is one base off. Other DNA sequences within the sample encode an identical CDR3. CDR3 in amino acids: CASSQGTGGRNQPQHF. Written as DNA, the CDR3 is TGTGCCAGCAGCCAGGGGACAGGCGGTCGCAATCAGCCCCAGCATTTT. The V call is TRBV4-2, the J call TRBJ1-5, with 8 positions matching TRBD1. J lost 2 bases, V lost 3 bases, and 6 bases had no gene match. CDR3 length: 16 amino acids. Germline values: CDR1 LGHNA, CDR2 YNFKEQ.